This section outlines one TCR beta chain sequence together with its context. As yet, its antigen is unknown. This entry is derived from a study of T-cell memory formation after mild COVID-19. As for the study in general: The TCR clusters were mostly specific to one donor. Study-level findings and limits: A second wave expanding day 15 to 37 was CD4+-biased; contracting clones were balanced. The pre-infection memory compartment contained some responding clones, suggesting cross-reactive memory joined.

The V gene end was trimmed by 4 bases and the J gene end by 4 bases; junction bases not matched to a gene: 10. CDR1 is MGHRA and CDR2 is YSYEKL in the germline V gene. CDR3 length: 15 amino acids. TCRdb reanalysed the 5' RACE reads using MiXCR and keeps one entry per CDR3 protein. The sample consists of 450,000 to 650,000 distinct CDR3 sequences, roughly 18% of them appearing once. The receptor's source is an adult woman who had mild COVID-19 (a few samples of this study predate the infection). Cell type and time point are not known. This sequence joins TRBV4-1 and TRBJ2-7; 7 bases are a match to TRBD1. Sequenced input: PBMCs or a T cell subset sorted from them (not recorded which). The CDR3: CASSPRQGIWYEQYF. CDR3 nucleotide sequence: TGCGCCAGCAGCCCGCGACAGGGAATATGGTACGAGCAGTACTTC.